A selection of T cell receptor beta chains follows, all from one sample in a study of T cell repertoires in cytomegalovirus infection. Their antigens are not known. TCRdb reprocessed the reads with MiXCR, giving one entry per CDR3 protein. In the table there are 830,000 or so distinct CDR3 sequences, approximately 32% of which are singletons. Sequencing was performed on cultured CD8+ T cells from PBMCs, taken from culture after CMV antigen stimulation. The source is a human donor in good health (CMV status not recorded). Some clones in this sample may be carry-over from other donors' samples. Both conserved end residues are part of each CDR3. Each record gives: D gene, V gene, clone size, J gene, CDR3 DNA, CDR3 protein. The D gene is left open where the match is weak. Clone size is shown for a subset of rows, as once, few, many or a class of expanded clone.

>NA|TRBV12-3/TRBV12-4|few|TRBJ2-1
TGTGCCAGCACATTGGGGGTGGGGGGCCAGTACAATGAGCAGTTCTTC
CASTLGVGGQYNEQFF
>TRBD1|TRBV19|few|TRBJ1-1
TGTGCCAGTAGTCCGGACAGGGGGATCGCTTTCTTT
CASSPDRGIAFF
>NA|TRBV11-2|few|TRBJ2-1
TGTGCCAGCAGCTTAGGGAGAACAGGGAGAAGAGAGCAGTTCTTC
CASSLGRTGRREQFF
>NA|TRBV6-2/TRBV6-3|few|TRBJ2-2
TGTGCCAGCCCGCGGCCCTCCACCGGGGAGCTGTTTTTT
CASPRPSTGELFF
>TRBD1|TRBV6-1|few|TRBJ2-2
TGTGCCAGCAGTGAAGTATCGACAGGGACCGGGGAGCTGTTTTTT
CASSEVSTGTGELFF
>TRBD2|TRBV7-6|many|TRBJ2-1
TGTGCCAGCAGCTGGGCTAGCGGCAATGAGCAGTTCTTC
CASSWASGNEQFF
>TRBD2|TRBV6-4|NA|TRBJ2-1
TGTGCCAGCAGTGACGGGACTAGCGGGGGGGCAATTGAGCAGTTCTTC
CASSDGTSGGAIEQFF
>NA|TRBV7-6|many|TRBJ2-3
TGTGCCAGCAGCTTGGGGCCAGGGGCAGATACGCAGTATTTT
CASSLGPGADTQYF
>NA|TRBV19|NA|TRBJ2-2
TGTGCCAGTAGAACCAGCTTGGGGATGATCGGGGAGCTGTTTTTT
CASRTSLGMIGELFF
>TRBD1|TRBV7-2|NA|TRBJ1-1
TGTGCCAGCAGCTTAAGGGACAGTTGGAACACTGAAGCTTTCTTT
CASSLRDSWNTEAFF
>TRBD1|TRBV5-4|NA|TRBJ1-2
TGTGCCAGCAGGACACAGGGGGGAGCTAACTATGGCTACACCTTC
CASRTQGGANYGYTF
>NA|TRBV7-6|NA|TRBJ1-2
TGTGCCAGCAGCTTATTTGGAGGGGACTATGGCTACACCTTC
CASSLFGGDYGYTF
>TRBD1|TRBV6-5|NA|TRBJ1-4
TGTGCCAGCAGTAACTCAGGGGGCGTCTATGAAAAACTGTTTTTT
CASSNSGGVYEKLFF
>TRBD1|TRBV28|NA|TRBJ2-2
TGTGCCAGCAGTCTGGACAGGGAGTACACCGGGGAGCTGTTTTTT
CASSLDREYTGELFF
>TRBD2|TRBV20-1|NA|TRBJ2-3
TGCAGTGCTCCCTCGGGGCTAGCGGGGGTCCCTAGGGATACGCAGTATTTT
CSAPSGLAGVPRDTQYF
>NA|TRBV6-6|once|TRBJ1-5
TGTGCCAGCAGTCTAGGGTATACCCCGCCTCAGCCCCAGCATTTT
CASSLGYTPPQPQHF
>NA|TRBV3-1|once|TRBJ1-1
TGTGCCAGCAGCCCGCGCGCAGGGCCTAGGGGGAACACTGAAGCTTTCTTT
CASSPRAGPRGNTEAFF
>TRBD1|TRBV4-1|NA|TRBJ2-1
TGCGCCAGCAGCCAGGGCAGGGGGCGGAATGAGCAGTTCTTC
CASSQGRGRNEQFF
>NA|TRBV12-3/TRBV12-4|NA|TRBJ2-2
TGTGCCAGCAGTTTCTGGCCTCAGGGGAACACCGGGGAGCTGTTTTTT
CASSFWPQGNTGELFF
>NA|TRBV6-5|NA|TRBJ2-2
TGTGCCAGCAGTTATAGGGCAGGGGCCGGGGAGCTGTTTTTT
CASSYRAGAGELFF
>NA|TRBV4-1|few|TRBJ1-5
TGCGCCAGCAGCCGTGGGGCGAATCAGCCCCAGCATTTT
CASSRGANQPQHF
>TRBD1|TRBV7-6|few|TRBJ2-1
TGTGCCAGCAACTCTGGGACAGGGCCCTACAATGAGCAGTTCTTC
CASNSGTGPYNEQFF
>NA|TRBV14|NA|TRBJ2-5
TGTGCCAGCAGCCAAGAAGGAACATGGTACCAAGAGACCCAGTACTTC
CASSQEGTWYQETQYF
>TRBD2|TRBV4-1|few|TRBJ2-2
TGCGCCAGCAGCCAACTAGCGGGCCCGAACACCGGGGAGCTGTTTTTT
CASSQLAGPNTGELFF
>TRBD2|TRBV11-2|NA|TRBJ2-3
TGTGCCAGCAGCTTTAGTAGAAGGCGGGAGGGCACAGATACGCAGTATTTT
CASSFSRRREGTDTQYF
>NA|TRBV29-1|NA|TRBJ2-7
TGCAGCGTTGAAGATAGGGGCTACCAGACCCCCTACGAGCAGTACTTC
CSVEDRGYQTPYEQYF
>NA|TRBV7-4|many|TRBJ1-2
TGTGCCAGCAGCTTTATCGAAAACTATGGCTACACCTTC
CASSFIENYGYTF
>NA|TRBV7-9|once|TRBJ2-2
TGTGCCAGCAGCCTTCGACAGGTGAACACCGGGGAGCTGTTTTTT
CASSLRQVNTGELFF
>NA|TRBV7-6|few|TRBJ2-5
TGTGCCAGCAGCCCTGAGCCGGGACAAGCCGGGGAGACCCAGTACTTC
CASSPEPGQAGETQYF
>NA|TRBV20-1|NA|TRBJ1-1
TGCAGTGCTAGAGCCCGGGGGCACACTGAAGCTTTCTTT
CSARARGHTEAFF
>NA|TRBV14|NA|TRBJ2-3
TGTGCCAGCAGCCAAGAAGCGGTCCTACAACTCACAGATACGCAGTATTTT
CASSQEAVLQLTDTQYF
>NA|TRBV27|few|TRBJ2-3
TGTGCCAGCAGTTATGGTTTCGCAGATACGCAGTATTTT
CASSYGFADTQYF
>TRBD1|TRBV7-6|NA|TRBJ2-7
TGTGCCAGCAGCATCATACGGGACAGGGGGCAACACGAGCAGTACTTC
CASSIIRDRGQHEQYF
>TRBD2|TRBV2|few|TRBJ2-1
TGTGCCAGCACCCCACTAGCGGGGGAGCAGTTCTTC
CASTPLAGEQFF
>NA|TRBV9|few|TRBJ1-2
TGTGCCAGCAGCGAGACTGAACGGGACTTAAACTATGGCTACACCTTC
CASSETERDLNYGYTF
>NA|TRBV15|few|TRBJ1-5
TGTGCCACCCGCATTGAAGGCGGCAATCAGCCCCAGCATTTT
CATRIEGGNQPQHF
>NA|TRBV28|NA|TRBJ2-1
TGTGCCAGCAGTTTCTTTACCTCGGGGCATGAGCAGTTCTTC
CASSFFTSGHEQFF
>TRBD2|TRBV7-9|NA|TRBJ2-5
TGTGCCAGCAGCCACGTGGACGGGGGGCAAGAGACCCAGTACTTC
CASSHVDGGQETQYF
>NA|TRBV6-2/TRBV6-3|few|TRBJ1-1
TGTGCCAGCAGTCACCCCATAAGGAAGAACACTGAAGCTTTCTTT
CASSHPIRKNTEAFF
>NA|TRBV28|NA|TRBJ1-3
TGTGCCAGCAGTTTATGGGCGCTCTCTGGAAACACCATATATTTT
CASSLWALSGNTIYF